These 17 T cell receptor beta chains came from one sample sequenced in a study of metastatic and nonmetastatic thyroid tumors. MiXCR re-clonotyped the PCR reads for TCRdb. The sample gives around 52,000 clones, just under 30% of which show up once; roughly 15% is in the top ten. None of the patients had undergone any treatment ahead of thyroid surgery. The sequencing sample was made of blood. Source of these receptors: a female donor with papillary thyroid cancer or a benign thyroid nodule (not recorded which). Some clones in this sample may be carry-over from other donors' samples.

This clone was seen a handful of times. The genes are TRBV7-8 and TRBJ2-1; 11 nucleotides match TRBD2. The CDR3 contains 17 residues. Trimming took 2 bases from V and 0 from J; bases not matched to a gene: 3. Germline values: CDR1 SGHVS, CDR2 FQNEAQ. The CDR3 loop reads CASSLFTSGSSYNEQFF. The CDR3 nucleotides are TGTGCCAGCAGCTTATTCACTAGCGGGAGCTCCTACAATGAGCAGTTCTTC. The full variable domain, in which reference TRBV7-8 and TRBJ2-1 provide the parts outside the CDR3, is GAGVSQSPRYKVAKRGQDVALRCDPISGHVSLFWYQQALGQGPEFLTYFQNEAQLDKSGLPSDRFFAERPEGSVSTLKIQRTQQEDSAVYLCASSLFTSGSSYNEQFFGPGTRLTVL.

The chain uses TRBV10-1 and TRBJ1-5; 8 positions agree with TRBD1. V lost 6 bases and J lost 5; bases outside the gene matches: 6. This CDR3 has 14 residues. Per germline, CDR1 WNHNN and CDR2 SYGVQD (reference sequence). The CDR3 DNA reads TGCGCCAGCAGACCCGACAGGGGCCATCAGCCCCAGCATTTT. Amino acid sequence: CASRPDRGHQPQHF.

The chain has TRBV19 and TRBJ2-2; 11 bases are shared with TRBD2. Trimming at V came to 4 bases and at J to 7 bases, leaving 11 bases not matched to a gene. This CDR3 has 17 amino acids. Germline values: CDR1 LNHDA, CDR2 SQIVND (reference sequence). This CDR3 is CASSSRGLAALSGELFF. Written as DNA, the CDR3 is TGTGCCAGTAGTAGCCGGGGACTAGCGGCATTGAGCGGGGAGCTGTTTTTT. Variable domain in full (rest from reference TRBV19 and TRBJ2-2): DGGITQSPKYLFRKEGQNVTLSCEQNLNHDAMYWYRQDPGQGLRLIYYSQIVNDFQKGDIAEGYSVSREKKESFPLTVTSAQKNPTAFYLCASSSRGLAALSGELFFGEGSRLTVL.

As to this clone: Just one base apart from a much larger clone, this may be a read error. Within the sample, other DNA sequences also encode this same CDR3. J is TRBJ2-1 and V is TRBV3-1; D remains unclear. Germline loops: CDR1 LGHDT, CDR2 YNNKEL (reference sequence). This CDR3 region has 13 residues. With 3 bases removed from V and 13 bases from J, the gap between germline ends came to 16 bases. CDR3 in amino acids: CASSHGPFSEQFF. The CDR3 nucleotides are TGTGCCAGCAGCCACGGACCCTTTAGTGAACAGTTCTTC.

As for this clone: The germline gene is not matched at one end of the junction; a read error may be the cause. The chain couples TRBV7-3 to TRBJ2-3, with D perhaps matching TRBD2 (6 bases). There are 15 residues in the CDR3. Germline CDR1 and CDR2: SGHTA and FQGTGA. The CDR3: CASSSTSFSTYTQYF. CDR3 nucleotides: TGTGCCAGCAGCTCCACTAGCTTCAGCACATATACGCAGTATTTT.

The sample holds many counts of this clone. This sequence joins TRBV29-1 and TRBJ1-3; 7 nucleotides match TRBD1. The V and J ends lost 5 bases and 5 bases, in that order; junction bases with no gene match: 12. The CDR3 spans 15 residues. Germline lookup yields CDR1 SQVTM and CDR2 ANQGSEA. The CDR3 sequence: CSVQATGARRNTIYF. CDR3 DNA: TGCAGCGTTCAAGCCACAGGGGCGAGACGAAACACCATATATTTT.

This clone was detected only a few times. V usage is TRBV10-2 and J usage is TRBJ1-2; a weak D match, TRBD1 (5 bases). Germline CDR1 is WSHSY and CDR2 is SAAADI. V was clipped by 6 bases and J by 7 bases, with 27 bases between them. The CDR3 spans 17 residues. This chain's CDR3 is CASRISGGGGAFAGYTF. CDR3 DNA sequence: TGCGCCAGCAGGATCTCCGGGGGAGGAGGGGCCTTTGCTGGCTACACCTTC.

This clone was recorded once. This chain uses TRBV5-1 with TRBJ2-7, with D possibly TRBD1 on 6 matching bases. The CDR3 contains 13 residues. Germline V gene data show CDR1 as SGHRS and CDR2 as YFSETQ. Trimming took 6 bases from V and 3 from J, leaving 13 bases between them. In DNA, the CDR3 is TGCGCCAGCACCGACAGGTTAGGCTACGAGCAGTACTTC. It yields the protein CASTDRLGYEQYF.

The sample holds a few counts of this clone. V and J are TRBV19 and TRBJ1-2; 8 nucleotides agree with TRBD1. Germline V CDR1 and CDR2: LNHDA, SQIVND (reference sequence). This CDR3 spans 15 amino acids. J gave up 1 base and V 5 bases, and 6 bases lay outside the gene matches. This CDR3 reads CASSLRQGSNYGYTF. The CDR3, as DNA: TGTGCCAGTAGTCTACGACAGGGGAGTAACTATGGCTACACCTTC.

This clone was seen more than once but under ten times. This sequence joins TRBV7-2 and TRBJ2-3; D perhaps matches TRBD2 (6 bases). The germline gives CDR1 SGHTA, CDR2 FQGNSA. V was clipped by 0 bases and J by 5 bases, with 6 bases between them. The CDR3 totals 13 residues. The CDR3 DNA sequence: TGTGCCAGCAGCTTAGCGGGAGGAGATACGCAGTATTTT. Translated: CASSLAGGDTQYF. Full variable domain (outside the CDR3, taken from reference TRBV7-2 and TRBJ2-3): GAGVSQSPSNKVTEKGKDVELRCDPISGHTALYWYRQSLGQGLEFLIYFQGNSAPDKSGLPSDRFSAERTGGSVSTLTIQRTQQEDSAVYLCASSLAGGDTQYFGPGTRLTVL.

Only a few counts were recorded for this clone. The rearrangement joins TRBV30 to TRBJ2-7; TRBD1 agrees at 7 bases. Per the germline V gene, CDR1 is GTSNPN and CDR2 is SVGIG (reference sequence). Trimming at V came to 0 bases and at J to 4 bases, leaving 6 bases not matched to a gene. The CDR3 covers 14 residues. CDR3 sequence reads: CAWSVQGTAYEQYF. In nucleotides, the CDR3 is TGTGCCTGGAGTGTACAGGGGACAGCTTACGAGCAGTACTTC.

The chain carries TRBV19 and TRBJ1-5; D remains ambiguous. CDR1 is LNHDA, CDR2 SQIVND, per germline (reference sequence). This CDR3 has 18 residues. V dropped 7 bases and J dropped 3 bases, with 25 bases sitting between them. This CDR3 is CASNQNSYTPYINQPQHF. For the CDR3, the DNA is TGTGCCAGTAATCAAAACAGCTATACACCCTATATCAATCAGCCCCAGCATTTT.

The V call is TRBV18, the J call TRBJ1-1; the D is unclear. V lost 3 bases to trimming and J lost 4 bases, with 15 bases between them. Germline-derived CDR1 and CDR2 are KGHSH and LQKENI. This CDR3 is built from 15 residues. CDR3 in amino acids: CASSPYGSWGTEAFF. Here the CDR3 DNA reads TGTGCCAGCTCACCCTACGGGTCTTGGGGCACTGAAGCTTTCTTT. The full variable domain, in which reference TRBV18 and TRBJ1-1 provide the parts outside the CDR3, is NAGVMQNPRHLVRRRGQEARLRCSPMKGHSHVYWYRQLPEEGLKFMVYLQKENIIDESGMPKERFSAEFPKEGPSILRIQQVVRGDSAAYFCASSPYGSWGTEAFFGQGTRLTVV.

This clone was counted only a few times. V gene TRBV6-5 combines with J gene TRBJ2-1; a possible D gene is TRBD1 (7 bases). Trimming cost V 3 bases and J 3 bases, with 15 bases left between them. Germline V gene lookup returns CDR1 MNHEY and CDR2 SVGAGI. The CDR3 contains 16 residues. The CDR3 spells CASSYRQGGNYNEQFF. CDR3 in DNA: TGTGCCAGCAGTTATCGCCAGGGGGGCAACTACAATGAGCAGTTCTTC.

This clone was seen only a few times. The chain links TRBV6-1 to TRBJ1-6; TRBD1 matches 8 bases. From germline, CDR1 is MNHNS and CDR2 SASEGT. The junction had 2 bases not matched to a gene; V was cut back by 8 bases and J by 5 bases. The CDR3 covers 13 residues. The CDR3 is CASLTGDNSPLHF. The DNA of the CDR3 is TGTGCCAGCCTGACAGGGGATAATTCACCCCTCCACTTT.

This clone was observed a handful of times. The V gene is TRBV6-1, the J gene TRBJ2-1; 8 nucleotides match TRBD2. The CDR3 covers 17 residues. Unmatched junction bases numbered 14, after V lost 4 bases and J lost 6 bases. The V gene's germline CDR1 is MNHNS and CDR2 SASEGT. This CDR3 reads CASSATSGVPIINEQFF. CDR3 coding DNA: TGTGCCAGCAGTGCAACTAGCGGAGTACCAATAATCAATGAGCAGTTCTTC.

V and J are TRBV3-1 and TRBJ1-2; 9 bases map to TRBD1. Germline-derived CDR1 and CDR2 are LGHDT and YNNKEL (reference sequence). The CDR3 length is 14 residues. The V segment lost 3 bases and the J segment 6 bases; nucleotides outside the gene matches: 5. Here the CDR3 reads CASSHRGTGNGYTF. The CDR3 DNA reads TGTGCCAGCAGCCACAGAGGGACAGGGAATGGCTACACCTTC. The whole variable domain, filled in from reference TRBV3-1 and TRBJ1-2, reads DTAVSQTPKYLVTQMGNDKSIKCEQNLGHDTMYWYKQDSKKFLKIMFSYNNKELIINETVPNRFSPKSPDKAHLNLHINSLELGDSAVYFCASSHRGTGNGYTFGSGTRLTVV.